What follows is one TCR beta chain and its context. The data were obtained in a study of T cells in Graves' hyperthyroidism and ophthalmopathy. Blood from later-ophthalmopathy patients was taken at first hyperthyroidism diagnosis. The ends lost 9 bases at V and 7 bases at J; junction bases unmatched: 4. Germline CDR1 is KGHDR and CDR2 is SFDVKD. CDR3 length equals 11 residues. Researchers amplified the TCR beta CDR3 regions from RNA transcripts. First-round RT-PCR of the TCR CDR3 relied on the HTBI primer set. TCRdb fed the multiplex PCR reads into MiXCR, producing one record per CDR3 protein. Here the sample spans some 370,000 distinct CDR3 sequences, roughly 15% being singletons.

Source material: blood. The TCR sequence derives from a woman between 25 and 40 years old with Graves' hyperthyroidism that later progressed to Graves' ophthalmopathy. The J gene is TRBJ1-2, the V gene TRBV24-1; 7 bases match TRBD1. CDR3 sequence: CATEGAGGYTF. The CDR3 DNA is TGTGCCACCGAGGGGGCTGGTGGCTACACCTTC.